This TCR beta chain came from a study of CD8 T cells in Susac syndrome (dated by TCRdb to between 2017 and 2020). About the full investigation: Among the Susac syndrome patients who were sequenced, clinically active disease was present in 5 or 6 and clinical remission was observed in fewer than ten. At blood withdrawal, Susac syndrome patients were either therapy-naive, taking corticosteroids (in some cases with IVIg as well), or taking IVIg alone. Repertoire sequencing was used to test whether CD8+ T cell activation and differentiation in Susac syndrome was antigen driven. What the authors observed across the whole study: The number of individuals in the TCR sequencing and HLA analysis was acknowledged as relatively small. No clonal expansion was detected in the CD4+ T cell repertoire of Susac syndrome patients.

Peripheral blood CD8+ and CD4+ T cells from healthy donors, Susac syndrome patients and multiple sclerosis patients were profiled using high-throughput TCR beta sequencing. Recently defined diagnostic criteria for definite or probable disease were met by the Susac syndrome patients. Bulk CD8+ and CD4+ T cells were purified magnetically by negative isolation, whereas CD8+ TEMRA cells were enriched by FACS. Blood was collected in EDTA tubes and processed within 24 hours, with PBMCs isolated through density gradient centrifugation. PBMCs intended for TCR sequencing were frozen in liquid nitrogen and were later thawed in a 37 degrees C water bath. A purity of at least 90% was achieved for sorted or isolated CD4+, CD8+ and CD8+ TEMRA cells. Concerning this clonotype: Its antigen specificity is not known. No quality values exist for individual bases; no much larger clone is one base distant.

Compared with germline, V lacks 3 bases and J lacks 1 base; bases without a gene match: 9. The CDR3 sequence holds 17 residues, the cysteine and phenylalanine included. Just the 51-base CDR3 DNA is kept, in frame starting at base 1. RNA was extracted with the RNeasy kit and about 0.5 to 1 ug was reverse transcribed using random hexamers. The immunoSEQ multiplex PCR assay, covering 54 Vbeta and 13 Jbeta segments, was used to amplify TCR beta CDR3 regions. PCR amplification bias was corrected using a synthetic template baseline for primer optimization and computational correction. From the authors' description of their analysis: Reads were assigned to V, D and J genes according to IMGT and analyzed in immunoSEQ Analyzer, with only productive sequences retained. To calculate clonality, Shannon entropy was normalized by log2 of the number of productive unique sequences and then subtracted from one. Public and private clones were assessed among the 100 most prevalent clones of each patient and control. Susac-specific clones were defined as absent from healthy and MS cohorts, 1052 published viral clones and other ImmuneACCESS disease sequences. Through fastp at Q25 and MiXCR, TCRdb rebuilt clones from the public reads, retaining in-frame beta chains. Merged by CDR3 protein, the rows form single entries marked with the most common genes and DNA. The V and J calls, along with clone size, are taken from TCRdb and not from the paper's own processing. The sample contains 150,000 or so distinct CDR3 sequences, about 95% of them found a single time. 0.16% of the sample is taken by the ten largest.

Here the chain combines TRBV23-1 and TRBJ1-5; 7 bases in between match TRBD1. TRBV23-1 is sorted into the ORF group, with uncertain function. This TCR derives from a human donor with Susac syndrome. The material sequenced was CD4+ T cells from PBMCs. CDR3 sequence: CASSHHPQGYSNQPQHF. The nucleotide sequence reads TGCGCCAGCAGTCACCACCCACAGGGGTACAGCAATCAGCCCCAGCATTTT.